This TCR beta chain is from a study of blood T cell repertoires in COVID-19. Turning to the study itself: Samples representing acute and convalescent COVID-19 were sourced from the United States, Italy and Spain. T cells, B-cell-depleted T cells, or PBMCs supplied cDNA or gDNA.

As processed by the authors: Amplification of reference gene primers was used by the study to estimate nucleated cell counts. Generated by immunoSEQ multiplex PCR, the TCRdb table keeps only in-frame clones and is missing some. V and J calls and clone size follow that table, whereas D and trimming were derived from the DNA. The data contain about 87,000 clones, around 86% of them singletons. The clonotype was recovered from a man aged 35 to 55 with acute or convalescent COVID-19. The sequenced material came from peripheral blood.

This CDR3 reads CASSIRQGDGSPLHF. CDR3 bases: TGTGCCAGTAGTATCCGACAGGGGGATGGTTCACCCCTCCACTTT. The gene calls are TRBV19 and TRBJ1-6; 9 bases map to TRBD1. Germline-derived CDR1 and CDR2 are LNHDA and SQIVND (reference sequence). The ends lost 3 bases at V and 9 bases at J; junction bases unmatched: 6. The CDR3 has 15 residues.